This T cell receptor (beta chain) was sequenced in a study of blood T cell repertoires in COVID-19. Whole-study context: Spain, Italy and the United States supplied samples that represented acute and convalescent COVID-19. Sample material is recorded as cDNA or gDNA derived from T cells, B-cell-depleted T cells, or PBMCs.

V lost 0 bases, J lost 6 bases, and 11 bases stayed unmatched. The germline gives CDR1 SGHRS, CDR2 YFSETQ. The CDR3 runs 17 residues. Donors were grouped by their self-reported clinical history. TCRdb's copy holds only in-frame clones and misses some; the assay was immunoSEQ multiplex PCR. The table lists about 260,000 clones, approximately 90% of them singletons. This TCR came from a man aged 50 or older who had been exposed to COVID-19. Material: PBMCs or T cells enriched from blood (not recorded which). The chain carries TRBV5-1 and TRBJ2-1, with 8 bases aligning to TRBD1. The CDR3: CASSLGPHRGRFNEQFF. The CDR3 bases are TGCGCCAGCAGCTTGGGGCCCCACAGGGGGAGGTTCAATGAGCAGTTCTTC.